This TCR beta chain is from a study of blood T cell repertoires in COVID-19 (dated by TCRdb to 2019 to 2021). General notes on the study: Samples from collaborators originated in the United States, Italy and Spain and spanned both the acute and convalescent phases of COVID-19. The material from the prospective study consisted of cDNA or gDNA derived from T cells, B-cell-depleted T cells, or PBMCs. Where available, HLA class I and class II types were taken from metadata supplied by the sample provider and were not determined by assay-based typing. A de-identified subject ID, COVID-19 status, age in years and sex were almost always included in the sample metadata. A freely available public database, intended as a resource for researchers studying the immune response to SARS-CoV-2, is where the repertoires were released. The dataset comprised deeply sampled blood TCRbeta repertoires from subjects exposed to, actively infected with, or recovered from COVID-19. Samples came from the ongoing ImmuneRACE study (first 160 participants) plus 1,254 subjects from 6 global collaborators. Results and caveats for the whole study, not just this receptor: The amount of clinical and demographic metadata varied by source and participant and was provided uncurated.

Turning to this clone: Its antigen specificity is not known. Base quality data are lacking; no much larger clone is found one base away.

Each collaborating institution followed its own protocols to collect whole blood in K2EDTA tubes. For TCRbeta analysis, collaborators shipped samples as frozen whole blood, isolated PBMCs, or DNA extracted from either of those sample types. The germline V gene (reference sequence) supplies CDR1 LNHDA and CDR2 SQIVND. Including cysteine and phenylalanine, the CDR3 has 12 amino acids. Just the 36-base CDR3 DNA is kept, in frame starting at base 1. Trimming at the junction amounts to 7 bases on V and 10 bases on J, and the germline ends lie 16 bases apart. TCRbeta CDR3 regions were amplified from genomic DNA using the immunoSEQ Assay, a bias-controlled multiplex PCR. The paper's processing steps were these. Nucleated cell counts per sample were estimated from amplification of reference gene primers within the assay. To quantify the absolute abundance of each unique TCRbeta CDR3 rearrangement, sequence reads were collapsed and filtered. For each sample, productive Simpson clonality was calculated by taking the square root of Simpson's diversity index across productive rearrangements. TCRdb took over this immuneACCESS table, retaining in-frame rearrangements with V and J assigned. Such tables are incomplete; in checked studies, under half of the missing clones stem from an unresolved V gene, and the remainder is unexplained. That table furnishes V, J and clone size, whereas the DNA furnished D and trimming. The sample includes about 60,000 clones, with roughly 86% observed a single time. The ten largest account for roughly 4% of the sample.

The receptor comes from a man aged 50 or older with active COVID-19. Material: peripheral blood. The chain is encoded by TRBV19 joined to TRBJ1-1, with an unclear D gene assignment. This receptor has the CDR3 CASNTPPGSAFF. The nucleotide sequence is TGTGCCAGTAACACCCCCCCGGGGTCAGCTTTCTTT.